This T cell receptor (beta chain) was retrieved from a study of blood T cells in healthy people across ages. Study-wide points: No one knew whether donors had CMV, which possibly confounded expanded clonotype changes. Getting older went along with TCR beta diversity per million T cells dropping roughly linearly.

Between the trimmed V and J ends, which lost 7 bases and 7 bases, there was a span of 9 bases. Germline V lookup: CDR1 MNHEY, CDR2 SVGEGT. There are 11 residues in the CDR3. On this clonotype itself: Its antigen is currently unknown.

For the second PCR, which ran for 7 to 11 cycles, a sample-barcoded 5' primer and a J-beta primer mix were used. TCRdb reprocessed the 5' RACE reads with MiXCR, giving one entry per CDR3 protein. The table shows hundreds of thousands of distinct CDR3 sequences, with less than 25% occurring only once. These data were also filed under a second study, of T cells of mothers and their children. According to that study: Every mother produced more than 9 million TCR beta CDR3 reads, whereas every child provided some 3 million. Persisting microchimeric T cell clones went undetected.

The sample consisted of blood. The source of this sequence is a boy aged 5-17 years in good health. V usage is TRBV6-2 or TRBV6-3 and J usage is TRBJ2-3; D is unresolved. The CDR3 DNA reads as TGTGCCAGCACCTCGGCTAATACGCAGTATTTT. It specifies CASTSANTQYF.